The T cell receptor beta chain under discussion was sequenced for a study of shared T cell receptors in the human thymus. Produced via immunoSEQ multiplex PCR; TCRdb's table is partial and in-frame only. The sample carries about 380,000 clones, over 90% recorded once. Germline V gene lookup returns CDR1 LGHNT and CDR2 FRNRAP. V shed 0 bases, J shed 5 bases, and the junction held 13 bases outside the gene matches. The CDR3 runs to 20 residues. The clonotype was recovered from a human donor. The V and J genes are TRBV12-5 and TRBJ2-5, with 15 bases lining up with TRBD2. Sequencing was carried out using thymocytes. The CDR3 DNA reads TGTGCTAGTGGTTTGGTCAGCGGACTAGCGGGAGGGCCAGCCGGGGAGACCCAGTACTTC. Translation: CASGLVSGLAGGPAGETQYF.